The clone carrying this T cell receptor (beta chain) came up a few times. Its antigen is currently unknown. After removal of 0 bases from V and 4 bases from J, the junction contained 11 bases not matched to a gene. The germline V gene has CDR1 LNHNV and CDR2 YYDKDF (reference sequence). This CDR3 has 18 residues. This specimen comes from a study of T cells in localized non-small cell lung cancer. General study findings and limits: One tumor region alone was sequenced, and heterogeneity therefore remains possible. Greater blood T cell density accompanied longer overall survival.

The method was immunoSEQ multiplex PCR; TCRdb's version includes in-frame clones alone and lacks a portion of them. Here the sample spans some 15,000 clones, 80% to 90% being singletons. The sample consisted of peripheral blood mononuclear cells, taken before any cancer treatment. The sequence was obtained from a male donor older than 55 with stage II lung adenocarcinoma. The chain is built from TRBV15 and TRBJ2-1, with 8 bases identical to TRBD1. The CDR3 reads CATSRDLFRTGIYNEQFF. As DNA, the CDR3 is TGTGCCACCAGCAGAGATCTGTTTAGGACAGGGATATACAATGAGCAGTTCTTC.